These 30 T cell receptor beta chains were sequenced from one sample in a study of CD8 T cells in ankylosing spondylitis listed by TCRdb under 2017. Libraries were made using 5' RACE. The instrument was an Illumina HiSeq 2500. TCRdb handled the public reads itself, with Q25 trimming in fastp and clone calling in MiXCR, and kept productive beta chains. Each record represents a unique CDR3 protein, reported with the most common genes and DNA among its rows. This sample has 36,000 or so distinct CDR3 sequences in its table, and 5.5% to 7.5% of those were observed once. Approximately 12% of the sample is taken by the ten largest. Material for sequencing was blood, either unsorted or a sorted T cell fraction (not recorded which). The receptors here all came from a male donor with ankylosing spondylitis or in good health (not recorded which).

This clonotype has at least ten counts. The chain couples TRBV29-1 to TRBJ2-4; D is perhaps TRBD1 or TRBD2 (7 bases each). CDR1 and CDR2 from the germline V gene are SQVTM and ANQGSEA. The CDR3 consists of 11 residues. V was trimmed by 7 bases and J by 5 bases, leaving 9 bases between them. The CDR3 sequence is CSAGGENIQYF. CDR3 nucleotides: TGCAGCGCAGGGGGGGAAAACATTCAGTACTTC.

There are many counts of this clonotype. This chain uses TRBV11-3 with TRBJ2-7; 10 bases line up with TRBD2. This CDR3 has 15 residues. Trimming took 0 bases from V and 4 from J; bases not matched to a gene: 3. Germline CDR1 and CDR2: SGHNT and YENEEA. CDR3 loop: CASSLDLAGVYEQYF. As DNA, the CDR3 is TGTGCCAGCAGCTTAGATCTAGCGGGAGTTTACGAGCAGTACTTC.

The DNA for the CDR3 is TGTGCCAGCGGCCCCCGGCTCCGCTACGAGCAGTACTTC. It translates to CASGPRLRYEQYF. V usage is TRBV4-2 and J usage is TRBJ2-7; no clear D gene. V was cut by 8 bases and J by 3 bases, with 14 bases left in between. This CDR3 spans 13 amino acids. Per the germline V gene, CDR1 is LGHNA and CDR2 is YNFKEQ.

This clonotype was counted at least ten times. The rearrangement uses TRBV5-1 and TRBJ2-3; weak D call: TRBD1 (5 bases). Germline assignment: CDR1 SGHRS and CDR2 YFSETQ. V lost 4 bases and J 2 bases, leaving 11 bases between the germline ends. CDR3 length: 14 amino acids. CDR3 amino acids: CASSQQASTDTQYF. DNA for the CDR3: TGCGCCAGCAGCCAACAGGCTTCCACAGATACGCAGTATTTT.

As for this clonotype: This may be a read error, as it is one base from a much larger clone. The CDR3 DNA reads as TGTGCCAGCAGCGTGAGGCCAAGGGGGACCAAAAACATTCAGTACTTC. Residues: CASSVRPRGTKNIQYF. The genes are TRBV11-2 and TRBJ2-4; a possible D gene is TRBD1 (6 bases). V shed 5 bases and J shed 2 bases, with 16 bases lying between them. The germline V gene has CDR1 SGHAT and CDR2 FQNNGV. CDR3 length equals 16 residues.

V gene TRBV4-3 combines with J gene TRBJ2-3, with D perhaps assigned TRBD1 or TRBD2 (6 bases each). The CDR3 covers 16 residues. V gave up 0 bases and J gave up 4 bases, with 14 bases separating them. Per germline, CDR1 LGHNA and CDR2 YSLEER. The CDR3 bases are TGCGCCAGCAGCCAAGATACCGGGGGCGACGCAGATACGCAGTATTTT. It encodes CASSQDTGGDADTQYF.

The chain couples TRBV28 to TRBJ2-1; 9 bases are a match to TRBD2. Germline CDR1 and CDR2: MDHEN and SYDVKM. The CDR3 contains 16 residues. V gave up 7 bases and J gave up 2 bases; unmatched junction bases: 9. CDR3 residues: CASKSQAGGPYNEQFF. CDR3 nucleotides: TGTGCCAGCAAAAGTCAAGCGGGAGGACCCTACAATGAGCAGTTCTTC.

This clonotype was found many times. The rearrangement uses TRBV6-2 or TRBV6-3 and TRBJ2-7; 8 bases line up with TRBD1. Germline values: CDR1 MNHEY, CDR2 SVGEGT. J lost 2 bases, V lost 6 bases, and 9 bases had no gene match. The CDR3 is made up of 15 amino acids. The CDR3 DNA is TGTGCCAGCAGCCCTTTCAGGACAGGGACCTACGAGCAGTACTTC. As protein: CASSPFRTGTYEQYF.

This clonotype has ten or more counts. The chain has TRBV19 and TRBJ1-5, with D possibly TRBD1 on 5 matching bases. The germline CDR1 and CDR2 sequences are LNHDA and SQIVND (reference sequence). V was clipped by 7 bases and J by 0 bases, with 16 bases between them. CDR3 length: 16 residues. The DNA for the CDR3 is TGTGCCAGTATAGGAGACAGCAAATATAGCAATCAGCCCCAGCATTTT. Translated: CASIGDSKYSNQPQHF.

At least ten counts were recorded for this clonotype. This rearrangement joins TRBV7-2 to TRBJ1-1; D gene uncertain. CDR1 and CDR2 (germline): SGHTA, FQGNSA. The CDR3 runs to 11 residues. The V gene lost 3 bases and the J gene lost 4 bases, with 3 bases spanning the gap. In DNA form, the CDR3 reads TGTGCCAGCAGCTTCGTCACTGAAGCTTTCTTT. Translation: CASSFVTEAFF. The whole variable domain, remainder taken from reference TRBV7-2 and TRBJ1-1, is GAGVSQSPSNKVTEKGKDVELRCDPISGHTALYWYRQSLGQGLEFLIYFQGNSAPDKSGLPSDRFSAERTGGSVSTLTIQRTQQEDSAVYLCASSFVTEAFFGQGTRLTVV.

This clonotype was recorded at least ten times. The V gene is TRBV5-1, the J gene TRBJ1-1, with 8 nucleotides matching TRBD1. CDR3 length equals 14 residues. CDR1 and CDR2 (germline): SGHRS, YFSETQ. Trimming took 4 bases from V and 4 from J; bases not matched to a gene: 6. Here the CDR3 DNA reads TGCGCCAGCAGCCCACAGGGGGGGTCCACTGAAGCTTTCTTT. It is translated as CASSPQGGSTEAFF.

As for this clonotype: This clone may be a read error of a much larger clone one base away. In DNA form, the CDR3 reads TGTGCCAGCAGCTTTGGGAGTCTAGCGGGAGAAGGCGGGGAGCTGATTTTT. This codes for CASSFGSLAGEGGELIF. The V and J genes are TRBV13 and TRBJ2-2; TRBD2 aligns across 10 bases. Germline assignment: CDR1 PRHDT and CDR2 FYEKMQ (reference sequence). This CDR3 is built from 17 residues.

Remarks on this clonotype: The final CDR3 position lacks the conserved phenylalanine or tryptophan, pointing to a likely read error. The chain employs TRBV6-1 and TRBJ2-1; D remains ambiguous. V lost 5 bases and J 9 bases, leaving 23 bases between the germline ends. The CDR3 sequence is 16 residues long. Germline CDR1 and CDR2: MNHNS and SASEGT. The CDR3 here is CASSRTPTRSGVEQFS. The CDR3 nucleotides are TGTGCCAGCAGTCGTACCCCTACAAGGTCAGGTGTTGAGCAGTTCTCC.

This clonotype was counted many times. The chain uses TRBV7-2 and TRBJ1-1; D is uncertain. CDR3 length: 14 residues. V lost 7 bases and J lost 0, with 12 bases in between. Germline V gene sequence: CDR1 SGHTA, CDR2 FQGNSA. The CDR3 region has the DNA TGTGCCAGCACCCCGGGTCGGATGAACACTGAAGCTTTCTTT. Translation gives CASTPGRMNTEAFF.

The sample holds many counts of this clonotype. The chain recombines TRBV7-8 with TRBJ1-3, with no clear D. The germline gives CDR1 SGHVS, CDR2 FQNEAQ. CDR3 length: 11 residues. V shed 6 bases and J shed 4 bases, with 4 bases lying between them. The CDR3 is CASSPGNTIYF. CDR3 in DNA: TGTGCCAGCAGTCCGGGAAACACCATATATTTT.

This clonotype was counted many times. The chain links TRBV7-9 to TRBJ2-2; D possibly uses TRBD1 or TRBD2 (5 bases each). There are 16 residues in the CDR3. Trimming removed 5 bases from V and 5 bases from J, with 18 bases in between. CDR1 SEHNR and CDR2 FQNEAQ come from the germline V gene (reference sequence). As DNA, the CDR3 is TGTGCCAGCAGCCGACGGGACCCGGCGGATACCGGGGAGCTGTTTTTT. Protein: CASSRRDPADTGELFF.

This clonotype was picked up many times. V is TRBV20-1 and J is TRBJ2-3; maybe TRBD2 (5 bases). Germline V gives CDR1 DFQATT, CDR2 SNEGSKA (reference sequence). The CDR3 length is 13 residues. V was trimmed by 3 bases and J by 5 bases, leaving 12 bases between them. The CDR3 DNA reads TGCAGTGCTAGGGACTCCCGCCGAGATACGCAGTATTTT. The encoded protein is CSARDSRRDTQYF.

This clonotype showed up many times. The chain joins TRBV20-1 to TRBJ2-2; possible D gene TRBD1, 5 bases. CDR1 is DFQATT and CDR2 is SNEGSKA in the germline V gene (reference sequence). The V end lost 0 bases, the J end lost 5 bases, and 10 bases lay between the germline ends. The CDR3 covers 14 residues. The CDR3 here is CSARDLDKTGELFF. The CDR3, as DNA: TGCAGTGCTAGAGATTTGGACAAAACCGGGGAGCTGTTTTTT.

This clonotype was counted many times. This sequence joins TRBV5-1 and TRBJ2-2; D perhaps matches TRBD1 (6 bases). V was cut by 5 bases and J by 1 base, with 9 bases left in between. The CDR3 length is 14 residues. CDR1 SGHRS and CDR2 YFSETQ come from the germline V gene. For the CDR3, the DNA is TGCGCCAGCAGGGCGGACAGGAACACCGGGGAGCTGTTTTTT. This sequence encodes CASRADRNTGELFF.

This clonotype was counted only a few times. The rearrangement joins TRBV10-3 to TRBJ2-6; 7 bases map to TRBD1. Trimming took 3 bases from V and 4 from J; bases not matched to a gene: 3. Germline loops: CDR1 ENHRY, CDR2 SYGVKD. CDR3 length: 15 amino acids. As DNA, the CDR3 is TGTGCCATCAGTGATACAGGGGTCGGGGCCAACGTCCTGACTTTC. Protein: CAISDTGVGANVLTF.

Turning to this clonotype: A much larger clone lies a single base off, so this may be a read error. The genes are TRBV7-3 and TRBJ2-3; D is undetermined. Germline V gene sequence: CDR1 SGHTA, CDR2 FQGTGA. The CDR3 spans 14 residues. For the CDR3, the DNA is TGTGCCTGCAGCTTAAGGACCCCCACAGATACGCAGTATTTT. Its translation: CACSLRTPTDTQYF.

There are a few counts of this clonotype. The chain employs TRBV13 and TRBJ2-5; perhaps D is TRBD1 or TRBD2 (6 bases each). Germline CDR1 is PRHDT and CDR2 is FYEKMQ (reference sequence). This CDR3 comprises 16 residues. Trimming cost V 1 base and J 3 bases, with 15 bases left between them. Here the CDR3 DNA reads TGTGCCAGCAGCTTAGAATGGGGGCTAGCGAAAGAGACCCAGTACTTC. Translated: CASSLEWGLAKETQYF.

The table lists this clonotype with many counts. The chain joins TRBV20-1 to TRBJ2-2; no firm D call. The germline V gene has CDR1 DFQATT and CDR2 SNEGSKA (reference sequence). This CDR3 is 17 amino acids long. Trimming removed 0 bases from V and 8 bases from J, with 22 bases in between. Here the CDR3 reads CSARDPTRASDAGELFF. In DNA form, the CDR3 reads TGCAGTGCTAGAGATCCTACCCGGGCCTCCGACGCAGGGGAGCTGTTTTTT.

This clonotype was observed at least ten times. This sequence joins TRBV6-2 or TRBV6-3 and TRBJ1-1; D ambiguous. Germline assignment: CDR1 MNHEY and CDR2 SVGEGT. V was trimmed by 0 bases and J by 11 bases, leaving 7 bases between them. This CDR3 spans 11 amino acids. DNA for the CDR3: TGTGCCAGCAGTTACTCTGTCGAGGCTTTCTTT. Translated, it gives CASSYSVEAFF.

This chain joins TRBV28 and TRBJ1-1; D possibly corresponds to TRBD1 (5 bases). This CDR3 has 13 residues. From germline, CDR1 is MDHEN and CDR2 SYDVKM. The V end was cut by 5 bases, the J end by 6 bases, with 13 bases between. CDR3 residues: CASSTGWGSEAFF. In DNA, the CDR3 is TGTGCCAGCAGTACCGGGTGGGGGTCTGAAGCTTTCTTT. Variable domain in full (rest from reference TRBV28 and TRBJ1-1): DVKVTQSSRYLVKRTGEKVFLECVQDMDHENMFWYRQDPGLGLRLIYFSYDVKMKEKGDIPEGYSVSREKKERFSLILESASTNQTSMYLCASSTGWGSEAFFGQGTRLTVV.

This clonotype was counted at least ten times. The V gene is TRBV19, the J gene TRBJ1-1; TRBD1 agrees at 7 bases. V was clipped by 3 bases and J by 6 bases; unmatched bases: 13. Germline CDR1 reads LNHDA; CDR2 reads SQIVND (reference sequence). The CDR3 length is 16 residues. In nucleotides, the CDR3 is TGTGCCAGTAGTATCGAGGGGAACAGGGGAGGCGCTGAAGCTTTCTTT. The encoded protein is CASSIEGNRGGAEAFF.

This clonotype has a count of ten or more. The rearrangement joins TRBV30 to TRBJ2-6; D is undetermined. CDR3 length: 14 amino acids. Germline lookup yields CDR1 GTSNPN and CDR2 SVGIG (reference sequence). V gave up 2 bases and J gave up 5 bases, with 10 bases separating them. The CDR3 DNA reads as TGTGCCTGGAGTCAACGTAGGCGGGCCAACGTCCTGACTTTC. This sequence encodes CAWSQRRRANVLTF.

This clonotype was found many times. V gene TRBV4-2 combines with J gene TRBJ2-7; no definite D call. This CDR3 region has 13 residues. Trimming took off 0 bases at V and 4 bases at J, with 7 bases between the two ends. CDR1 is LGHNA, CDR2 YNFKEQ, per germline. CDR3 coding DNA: TGTGCCAGCAGCCAAGATCTAGGGTACGAGCAGTACTTC. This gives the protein CASSQDLGYEQYF.

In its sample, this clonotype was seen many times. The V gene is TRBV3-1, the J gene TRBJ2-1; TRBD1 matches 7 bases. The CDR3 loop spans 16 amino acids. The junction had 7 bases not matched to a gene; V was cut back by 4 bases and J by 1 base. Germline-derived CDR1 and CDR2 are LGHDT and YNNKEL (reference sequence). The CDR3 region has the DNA TGTGCCAGCAGCCCGTACAGGGGAGAGTCCTACAATGAGCAGTTCTTC. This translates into CASSPYRGESYNEQFF.

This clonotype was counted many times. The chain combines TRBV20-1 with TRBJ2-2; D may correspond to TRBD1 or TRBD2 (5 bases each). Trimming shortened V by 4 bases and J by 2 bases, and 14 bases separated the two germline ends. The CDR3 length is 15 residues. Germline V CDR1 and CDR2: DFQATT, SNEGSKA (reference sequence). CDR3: CSATSGTDNTGELFF. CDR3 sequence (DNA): TGCAGTGCTACCTCCGGGACGGATAACACCGGGGAGCTGTTTTTT.